The 3 T cell receptor beta chains below were found in one sample sequenced in a study of blood T cells in healthy people across ages. It was with a sample-barcoded 5' primer and a J-beta primer mix that a second PCR of about 6 to 12 cycles was run. TCRdb processed the 5' RACE reads anew with MiXCR; each CDR3 protein has one entry. The sample lists about 1,600,000 distinct CDR3 sequences, 42% seen once, with under 8% in the top ten. Sequencing was carried out using blood. These receptors all stem from a woman under 30 in good health.

This clonotype was picked up many times. This sequence joins TRBV6-2 or TRBV6-3 and TRBJ2-1; 11 bases fit TRBD2. This CDR3 contains 13 residues. The J segment lost 7 bases and the V segment lost 11 bases, leaving 7 bases of the junction unmatched. The germline V gene encodes CDR1 MNHEY and CDR2 SVGEGT. The CDR3 nucleotides read TGTGCCGTCCAGGCTAGCGGGAGGAATGAGCAGTTCTTC. As protein: CAVQASGRNEQFF.

The sample holds many counts of this clonotype. V gene TRBV12-3 or TRBV12-4 combines with J gene TRBJ2-3; a weak D match, TRBD2 (6 bases). There are 12 residues in the CDR3. The ends were cut back, 6 bases at V and 4 bases at J, with 8 bases in the middle. DNA for the CDR3: TGTGCCAGCAGAACGGGGGCAGATACGCAGTATTTT. It specifies CASRTGADTQYF.

V and J are TRBV25-1 and TRBJ1-5; the match to TRBD1 covers 12 bases. The CDR3 totals 17 residues. Germline-derived CDR1 and CDR2 are MGHDK and SYGVNS. The V and J ends lost 4 bases and 7 bases, in that order; junction bases with no gene match: 11. The CDR3 DNA is TGTGCCAGCAGTGGTGCGATAGGGACAGGGGGCGCGCAGCCCCAGCATTTT. This gives the protein CASSGAIGTGGAQPQHF.